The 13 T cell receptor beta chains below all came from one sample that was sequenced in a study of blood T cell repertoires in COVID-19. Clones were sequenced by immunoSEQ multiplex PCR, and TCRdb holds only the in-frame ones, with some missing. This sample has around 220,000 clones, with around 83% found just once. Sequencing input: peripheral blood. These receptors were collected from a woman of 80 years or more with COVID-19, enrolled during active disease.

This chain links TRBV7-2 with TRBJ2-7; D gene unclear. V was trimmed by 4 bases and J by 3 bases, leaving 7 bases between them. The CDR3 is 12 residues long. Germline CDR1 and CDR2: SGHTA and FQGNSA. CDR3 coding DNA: TGTGCCAGCAGCTCCTACGGCTACGAGCAGTACTTC. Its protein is CASSSYGYEQYF.

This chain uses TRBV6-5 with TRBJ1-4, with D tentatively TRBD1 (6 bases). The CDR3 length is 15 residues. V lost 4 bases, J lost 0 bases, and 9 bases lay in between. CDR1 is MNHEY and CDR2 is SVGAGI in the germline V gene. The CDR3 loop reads CASSWGLATNEKLFF. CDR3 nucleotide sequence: TGTGCCAGCAGTTGGGGGCTTGCAACTAATGAAAAACTGTTTTTT.

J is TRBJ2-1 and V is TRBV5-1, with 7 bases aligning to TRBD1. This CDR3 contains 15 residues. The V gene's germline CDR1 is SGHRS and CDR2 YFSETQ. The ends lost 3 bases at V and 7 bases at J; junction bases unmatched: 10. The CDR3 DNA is TGCGCCAGCAGCTCTACAGGGGTCGCAAGGAATGAGCAGTTCTTC. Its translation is CASSSTGVARNEQFF.

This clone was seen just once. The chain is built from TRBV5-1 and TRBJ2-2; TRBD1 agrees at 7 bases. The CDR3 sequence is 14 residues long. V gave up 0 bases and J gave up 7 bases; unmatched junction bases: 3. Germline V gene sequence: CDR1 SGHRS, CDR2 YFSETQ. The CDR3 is CASSLGQGNGELFF. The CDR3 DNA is TGCGCCAGCAGCTTGGGACAGGGCAACGGGGAGCTGTTTTTT. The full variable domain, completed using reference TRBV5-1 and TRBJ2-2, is KAGVTQTPRYLIKTRGQQVTLSCSPISGHRSVSWYQQTPGQGLQFLFEYFSETQRNKGNFPGRFSGRQFSNSRSEMNVSTLELGDSALYLCASSLGQGNGELFFGEGSRLTVL.

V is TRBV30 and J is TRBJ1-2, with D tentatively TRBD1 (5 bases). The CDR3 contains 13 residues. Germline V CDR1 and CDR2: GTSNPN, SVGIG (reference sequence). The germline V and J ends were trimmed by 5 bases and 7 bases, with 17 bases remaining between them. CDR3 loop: CAWVGQGRGGYTF. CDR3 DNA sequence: TGTGCCTGGGTCGGGCAGGGTAGGGGTGGCTACACCTTC.

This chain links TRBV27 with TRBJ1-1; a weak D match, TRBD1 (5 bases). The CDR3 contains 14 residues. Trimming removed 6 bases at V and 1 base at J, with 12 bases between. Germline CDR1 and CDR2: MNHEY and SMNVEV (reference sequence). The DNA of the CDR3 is TGTGCCAGCAGCTTCGGAGGGACGAACACTGAAGCTTTCTTT. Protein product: CASSFGGTNTEAFF.

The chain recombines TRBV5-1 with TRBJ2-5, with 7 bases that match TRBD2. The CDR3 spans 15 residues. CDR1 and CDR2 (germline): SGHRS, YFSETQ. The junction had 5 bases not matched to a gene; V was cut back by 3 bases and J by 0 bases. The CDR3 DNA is TGCGCCAGCAGCTCCGGGACTACGTACCAAGAGACCCAGTACTTC. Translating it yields CASSSGTTYQETQYF.

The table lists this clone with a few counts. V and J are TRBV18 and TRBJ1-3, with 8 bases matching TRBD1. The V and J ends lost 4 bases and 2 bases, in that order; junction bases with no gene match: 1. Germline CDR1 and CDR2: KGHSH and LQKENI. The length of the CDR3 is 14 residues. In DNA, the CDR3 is TGTGCCAGCTCACGACAGGGGACTGGAAACACCATATATTTT. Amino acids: CASSRQGTGNTIYF.

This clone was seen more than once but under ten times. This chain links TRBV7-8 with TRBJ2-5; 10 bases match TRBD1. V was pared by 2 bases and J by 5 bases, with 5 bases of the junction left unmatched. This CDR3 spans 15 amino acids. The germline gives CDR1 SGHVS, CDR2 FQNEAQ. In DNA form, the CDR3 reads TGTGCCAGCAGCTTAAGGGACAGGGGAGGCGAGACCCAGTACTTC. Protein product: CASSLRDRGGETQYF.

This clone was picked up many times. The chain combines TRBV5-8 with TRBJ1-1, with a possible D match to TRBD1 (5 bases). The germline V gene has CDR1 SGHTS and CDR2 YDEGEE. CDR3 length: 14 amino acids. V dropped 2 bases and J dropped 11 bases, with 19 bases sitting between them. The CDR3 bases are TGTGCCAGCAGCTTACCGGGGGGACGACCGGCGGCTTTCTTT. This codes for CASSLPGGRPAAFF.

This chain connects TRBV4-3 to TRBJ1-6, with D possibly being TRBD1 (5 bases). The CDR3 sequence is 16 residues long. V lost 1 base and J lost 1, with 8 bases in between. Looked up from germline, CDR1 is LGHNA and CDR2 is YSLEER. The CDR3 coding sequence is TGCGCCAGCAGCCAAGGGGGCGGATCCTATAATTCACCCCTCCACTTT. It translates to CASSQGGGSYNSPLHF.

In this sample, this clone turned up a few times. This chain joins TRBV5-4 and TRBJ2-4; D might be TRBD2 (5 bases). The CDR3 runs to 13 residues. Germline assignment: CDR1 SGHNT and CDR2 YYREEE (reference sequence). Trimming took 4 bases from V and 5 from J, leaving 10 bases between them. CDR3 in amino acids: CASSPGLENIQYF. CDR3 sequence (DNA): TGTGCCAGCAGCCCCGGACTCGAAAACATTCAGTACTTC.

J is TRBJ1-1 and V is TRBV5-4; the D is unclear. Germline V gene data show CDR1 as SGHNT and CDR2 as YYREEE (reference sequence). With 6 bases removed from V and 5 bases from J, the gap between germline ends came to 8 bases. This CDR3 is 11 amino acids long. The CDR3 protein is CASNAGTEAFF. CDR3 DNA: TGTGCCAGCAACGCGGGGACTGAAGCTTTCTTT. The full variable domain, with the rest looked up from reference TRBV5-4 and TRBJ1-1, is ETGVTQSPTHLIKTRGQQVTLRCSSQSGHNTVSWYQQALGQGPQFIFQYYREEENGRGNFPPRFSGLQFPNYSSELNVNALELDDSALYLCASNAGTEAFFGQGTRLTVV.